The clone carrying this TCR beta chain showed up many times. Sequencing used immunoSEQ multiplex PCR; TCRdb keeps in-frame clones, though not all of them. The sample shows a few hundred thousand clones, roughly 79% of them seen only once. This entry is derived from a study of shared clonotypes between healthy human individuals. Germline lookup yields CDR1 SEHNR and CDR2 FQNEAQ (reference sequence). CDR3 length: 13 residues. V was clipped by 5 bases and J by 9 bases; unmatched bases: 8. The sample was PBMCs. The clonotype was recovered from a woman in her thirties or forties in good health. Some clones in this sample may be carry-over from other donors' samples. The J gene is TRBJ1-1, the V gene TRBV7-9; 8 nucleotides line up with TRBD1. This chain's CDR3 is CASSQTGTGQAFF. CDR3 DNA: TGTGCCAGCAGCCAAACAGGGACAGGTCAAGCTTTCTTT. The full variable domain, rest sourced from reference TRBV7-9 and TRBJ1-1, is DTGVSQNPRHKITKRGQNVTFRCDPISEHNRLYWYRQTLGQGPEFLTYFQNEAQLEKSRLLSDRFSAERPKGSFSTLEIQRTEQGDSAMYLCASSQTGTGQAFFGQGTRLTVV.